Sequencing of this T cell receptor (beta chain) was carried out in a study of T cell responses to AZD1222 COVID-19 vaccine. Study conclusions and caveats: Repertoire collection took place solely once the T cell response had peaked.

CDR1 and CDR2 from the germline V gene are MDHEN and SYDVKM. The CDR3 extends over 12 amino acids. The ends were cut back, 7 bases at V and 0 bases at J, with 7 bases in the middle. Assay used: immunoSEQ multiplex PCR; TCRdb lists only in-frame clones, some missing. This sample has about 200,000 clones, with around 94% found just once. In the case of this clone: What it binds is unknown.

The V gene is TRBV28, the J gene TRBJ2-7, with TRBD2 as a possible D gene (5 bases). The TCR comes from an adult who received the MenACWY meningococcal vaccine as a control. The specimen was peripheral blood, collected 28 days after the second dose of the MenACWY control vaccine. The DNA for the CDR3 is TGTGCCAGCACCCGGGGCTCCTACGAGCAGTACTTC. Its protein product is CASTRGSYEQYF. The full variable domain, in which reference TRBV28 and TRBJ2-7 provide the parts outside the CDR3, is DVKVTQSSRYLVKRTGEKVFLECVQDMDHENMFWYRQDPGLGLRLIYFSYDVKMKEKGDIPEGYSVSREKKERFSLILESASTNQTSMYLCASTRGSYEQYFGPGTRLTVT.